One and the same sample provided the 8 T cell receptor beta chains below, sequenced in a study of T cell repertoires in cytomegalovirus infection. No antigen has been identified for these receptors. MiXCR, run by TCRdb on the reads, gives a single entry per CDR3 protein. Among about 350,000 distinct CDR3 sequences, approximately 35% were seen once, and the ten largest hold about 13%. Sample: cultured PBMCs, taken from culture after CMV antigen stimulation. These receptors all come from a human donor in good health (CMV status not recorded). Some clones in this sample may be carry-over from other donors' samples.

This sequence joins TRBV4-2 and TRBJ1-2, with a possible D match to TRBD1 (5 bases). V lost 1 base, J lost 6 bases, and 15 bases lay in between. Germline V lookup: CDR1 LGHNA, CDR2 YNFKEQ. CDR3 length: 15 residues. The CDR3 DNA is TGTGCCAGCAGCCAAGGGACGGGACCGCAAGATGGCTACACCTTC. Translation gives CASSQGTGPQDGYTF.

The chain carries TRBV7-8 and TRBJ1-2; TRBD1 agrees at 10 bases. The CDR3 is made up of 16 amino acids. CDR1 and CDR2 (germline): SGHVS, FQNEAQ. The J segment lost 8 bases and the V segment lost 0 bases, leaving 9 bases of the junction unmatched. The DNA of the CDR3 is TGTGCCAGCAGCTTAGCAAGGACAGGGGGACGGGTGGGCTACACCTTC. Protein: CASSLARTGGRVGYTF.

The genes are TRBV19 and TRBJ2-7; possibly TRBD2 for D (5 bases). This CDR3 contains 16 residues. Trimming took 5 bases from V and 4 from J, leaving 21 bases between them. CDR1 and CDR2 (germline): LNHDA, SQIVND (reference sequence). The CDR3 reads CASSAIPGVQRYEQYF. In nucleotides, the CDR3 is TGTGCCAGTAGTGCAATCCCCGGGGTCCAACGTTACGAGCAGTACTTC. Looking up the rest from reference TRBV19 and TRBJ2-7 gives the full variable domain: DGGITQSPKYLFRKEGQNVTLSCEQNLNHDAMYWYRQDPGQGLRLIYYSQIVNDFQKGDIAEGYSVSREKKESFPLTVTSAQKNPTAFYLCASSAIPGVQRYEQYFGPGTRLTVT.

The chain recombines TRBV11-1 with TRBJ1-2; 10 nucleotides agree with TRBD1. The junction had 5 bases not matched to a gene; V was cut back by 2 bases and J by 2 bases. The germline V gene encodes CDR1 SGHAT and CDR2 FQDESV (reference sequence). CDR3 length equals 16 residues. CDR3 in amino acids: CASSLSMDRGNYGYTF. The CDR3 nucleotides read TGTGCCAGCAGCTTATCCATGGACAGGGGGAACTATGGCTACACCTTC.

This clonotype showed up many times. The chain couples TRBV7-2 to TRBJ2-1; 10 bases are shared with TRBD2. Germline assignment: CDR1 SGHTA and CDR2 FQGNSA. V shed 10 bases, J shed 1 base, and the junction held 10 bases outside the gene matches. The CDR3 covers 16 residues. CDR3 in amino acids: CATQSEREGSYNEQFF. The CDR3, as DNA: TGTGCCACCCAATCCGAGCGGGAGGGGTCCTACAATGAGCAGTTCTTC.

This clonotype was observed many times. This chain connects TRBV7-2 to TRBJ2-1; 10 bases agree with TRBD1. Germline CDR1 reads SGHTA; CDR2 reads FQGNSA. The CDR3 totals 16 residues. After removal of 1 base from V and 6 bases from J, the junction contained 6 bases not matched to a gene. The CDR3 spells CASSLGGTGAGNEQFF. The CDR3 nucleotides are TGTGCCAGCAGCTTAGGTGGGACAGGGGCCGGCAATGAGCAGTTCTTC. Combining the CDR3 with reference TRBV7-2 and TRBJ2-1 gives the whole variable domain GAGVSQSPSNKVTEKGKDVELRCDPISGHTALYWYRQSLGQGLEFLIYFQGNSAPDKSGLPSDRFSAERTGGSVSTLTIQRTQQEDSAVYLCASSLGGTGAGNEQFFGPGTRLTVL.

At least ten counts were recorded for this clonotype. The chain employs TRBV19 and TRBJ1-5; D remains unclear. The CDR3 is 15 amino acids. The germline V gene has CDR1 LNHDA and CDR2 SQIVND (reference sequence). Between the trimmed V and J ends, which lost 1 base and 0 bases, there was a span of 7 bases. The CDR3 region has the DNA TGTGCCAGTAGTATAGTGGGATCTAGCAATCAGCCCCAGCATTTT. Its protein product is CASSIVGSSNQPQHF.

Only a few counts were recorded for this clonotype. The chain joins TRBV6-1 to TRBJ2-5; TRBD2 aligns across 8 bases. Germline V lookup: CDR1 MNHNS, CDR2 SASEGT. The CDR3 is 18 residues long. J was trimmed by 2 bases and V by 6 bases; bases with no gene match: 17. The CDR3 spells CASSGPRSGREVQETQYF. The CDR3 DNA sequence: TGTGCCAGCAGCGGACCTAGATCAGGGCGGGAGGTGCAAGAGACCCAGTACTTC.